This T cell receptor (beta chain) was sequenced during a study of blood T cell repertoires in COVID-19. At the level of the study: COVID-19 samples from acute and convalescent phases originated in the United States, Italy and Spain. T cells, B-cell-depleted T cells, or PBMCs provided the cDNA or gDNA that served as material.

From germline, CDR1 is SGHRS and CDR2 YFSETQ. The CDR3 is 13 residues long. V shed 4 bases and J shed 0 bases, with 4 bases lying between them. Authors' analysis steps: Estimates of nucleated cell counts were drawn from the amplification of reference gene primers. The assay was immunoSEQ multiplex PCR, and TCRdb's table has in-frame clones only and misses some. For V, J and clone size, that table is used; D and trimming come from the DNA. Of about 280,000 clones in the sample, 83% were seen once. This sequence was found in a woman aged 50 to 60 who had recovered from COVID-19. Material for sequencing was peripheral blood. This chain joins TRBV5-1 and TRBJ1-4; D ambiguous. Here the CDR3 reads CASSLATNEKLFF. The CDR3 DNA follows: TGCGCCAGCAGCCTCGCAACTAATGAAAAACTGTTTTTT.